This T cell receptor (beta chain) stems from a study of blood T cell repertoires in COVID-19. The repertoire was sequenced with immunoSEQ multiplex PCR; TCRdb's copy has only in-frame clones and lacks some. Of fewer than 250,000 clones listed, about four fifths are singletons. The germline CDR1 and CDR2 sequences are WSHSY and SAAADI. The V gene lost 0 bases and the J gene lost 13 bases, with 12 bases spanning the gap. This CDR3 spans 13 amino acids. This TCR came from a woman in her 70s with acute or convalescent COVID-19. This rearrangement joins TRBV10-2 to TRBJ1-4; D is ambiguous. Sequencing was carried out using peripheral blood. The CDR3 region is CASSESRNSGLFF. The DNA for the CDR3 is TGCGCCAGCAGTGAGTCTCGGAACTCGGGACTGTTTTTT.